These 4 T cell receptor beta chains share one sample of origin, sequenced in a study of read filtering for tumor transcriptome and immune sequencing. Molecular barcoded adaptors covering alpha/delta and beta/gamma chains were used on around 400 ng RNA. TCRdb processed the reads anew with MiXCR; each CDR3 protein has one entry. The repertoire holds about 38,000 distinct CDR3 sequences, approximately 15% seen once, with less than 35% in the top ten. What was sequenced was a population of CD138-negative cells sorted from bone marrow. The origin of the receptors is a donor aged 40 or over with multiple myeloma.

This clonotype occurred many times. The chain has TRBV28 and TRBJ1-5; no clear D gene. Looked up from germline, CDR1 is MDHEN and CDR2 is SYDVKM. V was trimmed by 2 bases and J by 3 bases, leaving 14 bases between them. The CDR3 totals 16 residues. CDR3 sequence reads: CASSLGWQVNNQPQHF. Written as DNA, the CDR3 is TGTGCCAGCAGTTTAGGTTGGCAAGTTAACAATCAGCCCCAGCATTTT.

This clonotype was observed at least ten times. V gene TRBV20-1 combines with J gene TRBJ2-1, with 11 bases identical to TRBD2. The CDR3 contains 20 residues. V shed 5 bases and J 1 base; nucleotides not matched to a gene: 19. Germline-derived CDR1 and CDR2 are DFQATT and SNEGSKA (reference sequence). CDR3 region: CSASAGTAYTSGSSYNEQFF. In DNA form, the CDR3 reads TGCAGTGCTTCCGCCGGGACGGCCTATACTAGCGGGAGTTCCTACAATGAGCAGTTCTTC.

The chain has TRBV5-4 and TRBJ2-7; 8 nucleotides align to TRBD2. The CDR3 extends over 16 amino acids. With 0 bases clipped from V and 2 bases from J, the junction kept 7 bases outside the gene matches. The germline CDR1 and CDR2 sequences are SGHNT and YYREEE (reference sequence). The CDR3 DNA reads as TGTGCCAGCAGCTTGGGTGTGAGCGGGAGCCCCTACGAGCAGTACTTC. This encodes CASSLGVSGSPYEQYF.

This clonotype was detected once. This clone may be a read error of a much larger clone one base away. This rearrangement joins TRBV6-5 to TRBJ2-7; the D gene is possibly TRBD1 (6 bases). This CDR3 contains 15 residues. CDR1 is MNHEY and CDR2 is SVGAGI in the germline V gene. The chain's CDR3 is CASIYSLDSAYEQYF. DNA for the CDR3: TGTGCCAGCATTTACTCCCTGGACAGTGCCTACGAGCAGTACTTC.